This paragraph covers one T cell receptor (beta chain) sequence. TCRdb keeps only in-frame clones here, not all; method: immunoSEQ multiplex PCR. The table includes about 180,000 clones, over 80% detected once. The sample originates from a study of blood T cell repertoires in COVID-19. Study-level background: Spain, Italy and the United States supplied samples that represented acute and convalescent COVID-19.

Germline CDR1 and CDR2: LGHDT and YNNKEL (reference sequence). The V and J ends lost 0 bases and 0 bases respectively, with 17 bases between them. The CDR3 loop spans 18 amino acids. This TCR came from a woman aged 60-75 years with acute or convalescent COVID-19. Sequences were obtained from peripheral blood. The chain has TRBV3-1 (or the pseudogene TRBV3-2) and TRBJ1-2, with TRBD1 as a possible D gene (6 bases). This CDR3 is CASSQDLGRGRANYGYTF. The CDR3 region has the DNA TGTGCCAGCAGCCAAGATCTTGGCAGGGGAAGGGCTAACTATGGCTACACCTTC.